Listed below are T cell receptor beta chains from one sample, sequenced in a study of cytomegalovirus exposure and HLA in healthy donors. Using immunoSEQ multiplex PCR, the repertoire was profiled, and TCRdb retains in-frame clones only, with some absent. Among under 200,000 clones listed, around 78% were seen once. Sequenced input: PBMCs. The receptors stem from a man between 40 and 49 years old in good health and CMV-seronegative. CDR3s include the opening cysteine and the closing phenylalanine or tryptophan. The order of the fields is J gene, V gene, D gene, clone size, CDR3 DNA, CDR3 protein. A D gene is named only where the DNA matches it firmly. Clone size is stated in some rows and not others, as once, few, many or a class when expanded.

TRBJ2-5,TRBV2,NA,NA,TGTGCCAGCAGTGTCTCTGAGGACAGAGAAGAGACCCAGTACTTC,CASSVSEDREETQYF
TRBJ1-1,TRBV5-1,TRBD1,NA,TGCGCCAGCAGCCAACAGGGGGAGGCTGAAGCTTTCTTT,CASSQQGEAEAFF
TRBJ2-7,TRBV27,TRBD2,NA,TGTGCCAGCAGACCAATACTAGCGGGAGGATCCTACGAGCAGTACTTC,CASRPILAGGSYEQYF
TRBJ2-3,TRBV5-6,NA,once,TGTGCCAGCAGCTTGGGGGGAGGAGGGACAGATACGCAGTATTTT,CASSLGGGGTDTQYF
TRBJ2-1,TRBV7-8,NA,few,TGTGCCAGCAGCTTAGTGGTAGCTCCCTACAATGAGCAGTTCTTC,CASSLVVAPYNEQFF
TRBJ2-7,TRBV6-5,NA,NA,TGTGCCAGCAGTGATAGGGGTAAGGTCGGCGAGCGGTACTTC,CASSDRGKVGERYF
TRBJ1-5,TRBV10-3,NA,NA,TGTGCCATCAGTGGGACAAATCAGCCCCAGCATTTT,CAISGTNQPQHF
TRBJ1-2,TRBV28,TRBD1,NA,TGTGCCAGCACCTGGGGGAACAGGGGGCGATATGGCTACACCTTC,CASTWGNRGRYGYTF
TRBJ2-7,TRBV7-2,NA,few,TGTGCCAGCAGCTTGTTGGGAGCGTCCTCCTACGAGCAGTACTTC,CASSLLGASSYEQYF
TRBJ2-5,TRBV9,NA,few,TGTGCCAGCAGCGTAGCCTCGGGAGACGAGACCCAGTACTTC,CASSVASGDETQYF
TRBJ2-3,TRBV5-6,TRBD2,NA,TGTGCCAGCAGTATTAGCGGGAGGGCAGGTACGCAGTATTTT,CASSISGRAGTQYF
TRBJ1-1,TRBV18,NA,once,TGTGCCAGCTCACCGGCACAGGGATCTTATGGCACTGAAGCTTTCTTT,CASSPAQGSYGTEAFF
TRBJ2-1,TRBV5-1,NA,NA,TGCGCCAGCAGCCTAGCGGAGGGGGGAGGCAATGAGCAGTTCTTC,CASSLAEGGGNEQFF
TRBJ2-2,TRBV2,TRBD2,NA,TGTGCCAGCAGTGACGTGGGGGGAGGGACCGGGGAGCTGTTTTTT,CASSDVGGGTGELFF
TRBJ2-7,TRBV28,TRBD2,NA,TGTGCCAGCAGTTCTAGCGGGAGGGCCGTGCAGTACTTC,CASSSSGRAVQYF
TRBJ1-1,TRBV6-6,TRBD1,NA,TGTGCCAGCAGCCCTAGACAGGGCCAGGCTTTCTTT,CASSPRQGQAFF
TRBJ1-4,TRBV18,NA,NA,TGTGCCAGCTCACGGGGGGCAACTAATGAAAAACTGTTTTTT,CASSRGATNEKLFF
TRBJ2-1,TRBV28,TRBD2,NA,TGTGCCAGCAATTGGCCGGGACTACTTGACAATGAGCAGTTCTTC,CASNWPGLLDNEQFF
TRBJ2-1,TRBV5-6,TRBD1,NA,TGTGCCAGCAGCTTGCAGCCAGGGGGATACAATGAGCAGTTCTTC,CASSLQPGGYNEQFF